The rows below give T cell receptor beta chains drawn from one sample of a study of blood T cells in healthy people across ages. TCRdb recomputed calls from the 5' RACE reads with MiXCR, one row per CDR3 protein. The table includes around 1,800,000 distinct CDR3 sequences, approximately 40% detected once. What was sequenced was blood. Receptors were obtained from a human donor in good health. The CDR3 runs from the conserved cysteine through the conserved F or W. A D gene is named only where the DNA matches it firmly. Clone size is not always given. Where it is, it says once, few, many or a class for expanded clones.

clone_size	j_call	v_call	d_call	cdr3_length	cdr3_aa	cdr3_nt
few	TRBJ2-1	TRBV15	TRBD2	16	CATSRGGGLSYNEQFF	TGTGCCACCAGCAGGGGCGGGGGGTTATCCTACAATGAGCAGTTCTTC
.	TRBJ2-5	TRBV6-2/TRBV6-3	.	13	CASSYALLGTQYF	TGTGCCAGCAGTTACGCCCTTTTGGGGACCCAGTACTTC
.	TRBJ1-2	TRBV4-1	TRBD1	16	CASSQVKGQNFYGYTF	TGCGCCAGCAGCCAAGTAAAGGGACAGAACTTCTATGGCTACACCTTC
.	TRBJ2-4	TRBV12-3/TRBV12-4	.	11	CASSLGYEPYF	TGTGCCAGCAGTTTGGGTTACGAGCCGTACTTC
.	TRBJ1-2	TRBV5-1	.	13	CASSLGRNNGYTF	TGCGCCAGCAGCTTGGGCAGGAATAATGGCTACACCTTC
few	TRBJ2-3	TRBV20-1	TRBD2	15	CSGTLPISGRDTQYF	TGCAGCGGCACCTTACCGATTTCCGGGAGGGATACGCAGTATTTT
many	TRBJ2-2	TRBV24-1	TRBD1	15	CATSDRDREAGELFF	TGTGCCACCAGTGATCGGGACAGGGAGGCCGGGGAGCTGTTTTTT
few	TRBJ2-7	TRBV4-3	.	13	CASSQVGGLEQYF	TGCGCCAGCAGCCAAGTAGGAGGTCTGGAGCAGTACTTC
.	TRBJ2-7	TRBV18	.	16	CASSPAGRGQGYEQYF	TGTGCCAGCTCACCGGCCGGGAGGGGGCAAGGGTACGAGCAGTACTTC
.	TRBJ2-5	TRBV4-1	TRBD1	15	CASSQGRTGKETQYF	TGCGCCAGCAGCCAAGGAAGGACAGGCAAAGAGACCCAGTACTTC
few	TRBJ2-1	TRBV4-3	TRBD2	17	CASSQDRLTSGGYEQFF	TGCGCCAGCAGCCAAGATCGGCTGACTAGCGGGGGGTATGAGCAGTTCTTC
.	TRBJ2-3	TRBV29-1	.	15	CSVDHGALSADTQYF	TGCAGCGTTGACCATGGGGCCCTAAGTGCAGATACGCAGTATTTT
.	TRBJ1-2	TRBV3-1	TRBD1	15	CASSLRDRALNGYTF	TGTGCCAGCAGCCTCCGGGACAGGGCCCTGAATGGCTACACCTTC
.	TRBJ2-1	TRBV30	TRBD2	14	CAWSRGGSYNEQFF	TGTGCCTGGAGTCGCGGGGGCTCCTACAATGAGCAGTTCTTC
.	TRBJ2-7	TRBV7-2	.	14	CASTLGHDSYEQYF	TGTGCCAGCACCCTTGGGCATGACTCCTACGAGCAGTACTTC
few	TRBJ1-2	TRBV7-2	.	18	CASTLRGRLNSHLYGYTF	TGTGCCAGCACCCTCCGGGGGCGCCTAAATTCCCACCTCTATGGCTACACCTTC